A selection of T cell receptor beta chains follows, all from one sample in a study of blood T cell repertoires in COVID-19. The table came from immunoSEQ multiplex PCR; TCRdb's copy has only in-frame clones and leaves some out. Among about 310,000 clones listed, over 80% were seen once. Sequencing was performed on PBMCs or T cells enriched from blood (not recorded which). These receptors originate from a young woman who had recovered from COVID-19. Each CDR3 is given with its conserved first and last residue. D genes are given only for firm matches. Clone size appears in some rows only: once, few, many, or a class for an expanded clone.

clone_size: -; j_call: TRBJ1-3; d_call: TRBD1; v_call: TRBV9; cdr3_aa: CASSELQGIGNTIYF; cdr3_nt: TGTGCCAGCAGCGAACTACAGGGGATCGGAAACACCATATATTTT
clone_size: once; j_call: TRBJ2-5; d_call: TRBD1; v_call: TRBV5-4; cdr3_aa: CASSLGTGGVETQYF; cdr3_nt: TGTGCCAGCAGCCTCGGGACAGGGGGAGTTGAGACCCAGTACTTC
clone_size: -; j_call: TRBJ2-7; d_call: TRBD1; v_call: TRBV11-2; cdr3_aa: CASSPGTAYEQYF; cdr3_nt: TGTGCCAGCAGCCCGGGGACAGCCTACGAGCAGTACTTC
clone_size: once; j_call: TRBJ2-1; d_call: TRBD1; v_call: TRBV2; cdr3_aa: CASQETGPSSYNEQFF; cdr3_nt: TGTGCCAGCCAAGAGACAGGGCCTAGCTCCTACAATGAGCAGTTCTTC
clone_size: -; j_call: TRBJ2-7; d_call: TRBD1; v_call: TRBV5-4; cdr3_aa: CASSSSTTGIEQYF; cdr3_nt: TGTGCCAGCAGCTCGAGTACGACAGGGATCGAGCAGTACTTC
clone_size: -; j_call: TRBJ1-1; d_call: -; v_call: TRBV28; cdr3_aa: CASSFGLLGGYTEAFF; cdr3_nt: TGTGCCAGCAGTTTTGGCCTTCTAGGAGGATACACTGAAGCTTTCTTT
clone_size: -; j_call: TRBJ2-1; d_call: TRBD2; v_call: TRBV12-3/TRBV12-4; cdr3_aa: CASTSGGSEQFF; cdr3_nt: TGTGCCAGCACCTCCGGGGGGAGTGAGCAGTTCTTC
clone_size: -; j_call: TRBJ2-5; d_call: -; v_call: TRBV20-1; cdr3_aa: CSASVSETQYF; cdr3_nt: TGCAGTGCTAGCGTATCGGAGACCCAGTACTTC
clone_size: -; j_call: TRBJ1-5; d_call: -; v_call: TRBV5-5; cdr3_aa: CASSFVYSNQPQHF; cdr3_nt: TGTGCCAGCAGCTTTGTTTATAGCAATCAGCCCCAGCATTTT
clone_size: -; j_call: TRBJ1-2; d_call: -; v_call: TRBV18; cdr3_aa: CASSPQRSPNYGYTF; cdr3_nt: TGTGCCAGCTCACCACAGCGCAGCCCTAACTATGGCTACACCTTC
clone_size: -; j_call: TRBJ1-3; d_call: TRBD1; v_call: TRBV6-5; cdr3_aa: CASSRGWSGNTIYF; cdr3_nt: TGTGCCAGCAGCAGGGGGTGGAGTGGAAACACCATATATTTT
clone_size: -; j_call: TRBJ1-1; d_call: -; v_call: TRBV5-1; cdr3_aa: CASRPRQVNTEAFF; cdr3_nt: TGCGCCAGCAGACCCCGACAGGTGAACACTGAAGCTTTCTTT
clone_size: -; j_call: TRBJ1-2; d_call: -; v_call: TRBV2; cdr3_aa: CASSAGAVNYGYTF; cdr3_nt: TGTGCCAGCAGTGCAGGGGCGGTGAACTATGGCTACACCTTC
clone_size: few; j_call: TRBJ1-2; d_call: -; v_call: TRBV6-1; cdr3_aa: CASSEQAAGGYTF; cdr3_nt: TGTGCCAGCAGTGAACAGGCGGCGGGTGGCTACACCTTC
clone_size: once; j_call: TRBJ2-7; d_call: -; v_call: TRBV3-1/TRBV3-2; cdr3_aa: CASSQAAGSYEQYF; cdr3_nt: TGTGCCAGCAGCCAAGCCGCAGGGTCCTACGAGCAGTACTTC
clone_size: -; j_call: TRBJ2-1; d_call: TRBD2; v_call: TRBV28; cdr3_aa: CASSLGGGASSYNEQFF; cdr3_nt: TGTGCCAGCAGTTTGGGCGGGGGGGCGAGCTCCTACAATGAGCAGTTCTTC
clone_size: -; j_call: TRBJ2-3; d_call: -; v_call: TRBV7-2; cdr3_aa: CASSSSAGPWDTQYF; cdr3_nt: TGTGCCAGCAGCAGCAGTGCGGGACCGTGGGATACGCAGTATTTT
clone_size: -; j_call: TRBJ1-1; d_call: -; v_call: TRBV5-6; cdr3_aa: CASSTPSGGNTEAFF; cdr3_nt: TGTGCCAGCAGCACTCCCTCGGGGGGAAACACTGAAGCTTTCTTT
clone_size: -; j_call: TRBJ2-5; d_call: -; v_call: TRBV18; cdr3_aa: CASSPLQDVQETQYF; cdr3_nt: TGTGCCAGCTCACCACTACAGGACGTTCAAGAGACCCAGTACTTC
clone_size: -; j_call: TRBJ2-6; d_call: -; v_call: TRBV5-1; cdr3_aa: CASSTTPRSSGANVLTF; cdr3_nt: TGCGCCAGCAGCACCACCCCCCGCAGCTCTGGGGCCAACGTCCTGACTTTC
clone_size: -; j_call: TRBJ1-3; d_call: -; v_call: TRBV7-2; cdr3_aa: CASSPGVSGNTIYF; cdr3_nt: TGTGCCAGCAGCCCAGGTGTCTCTGGAAACACCATATATTTT
clone_size: -; j_call: TRBJ2-7; d_call: TRBD2; v_call: TRBV7-9; cdr3_aa: CASSFERDFYEQYF; cdr3_nt: TGTGCCAGCAGCTTCGAGCGGGATTTCTACGAGCAGTACTTC
clone_size: -; j_call: TRBJ1-4; d_call: -; v_call: TRBV28; cdr3_aa: CASSSFNEKLFF; cdr3_nt: TGTGCCAGCAGCTCCTTCAATGAAAAACTGTTTTTT
clone_size: -; j_call: TRBJ1-3; d_call: -; v_call: TRBV5-1; cdr3_aa: CASSFQGSGNTIYF; cdr3_nt: TGCGCCAGCAGCTTCCAGGGCTCTGGAAACACCATATATTTT
clone_size: -; j_call: TRBJ1-6; d_call: TRBD1; v_call: TRBV11-2; cdr3_aa: CASSLEGQGRSSYNSPLHF; cdr3_nt: TGTGCCAGCAGCTTAGAGGGACAGGGGCGTAGCTCCTATAATTCACCCCTCCACTTT
clone_size: -; j_call: TRBJ1-1; d_call: -; v_call: TRBV3-1/TRBV3-2; cdr3_aa: CASSPIMAGNTEAFF; cdr3_nt: TGTGCCAGCAGCCCGATCATGGCAGGAAACACTGAAGCTTTCTTT
clone_size: -; j_call: TRBJ2-5; d_call: -; v_call: TRBV14; cdr3_aa: CASSQGLPFGETQYF; cdr3_nt: TGTGCCAGCAGCCAAGGCCTCCCCTTTGGCGAGACCCAGTACTTC
clone_size: -; j_call: TRBJ1-1; d_call: -; v_call: TRBV7-6; cdr3_aa: CASSLELNTEAFF; cdr3_nt: TGTGCCAGCAGCTTAGAGCTAAACACTGAAGCTTTCTTT
clone_size: -; j_call: TRBJ2-1; d_call: -; v_call: TRBV5-4; cdr3_aa: CASSLARGSYEQFF; cdr3_nt: TGTGCCAGCAGCTTGGCTAGGGGGTCCTACGAGCAGTTCTTC
clone_size: -; j_call: TRBJ2-7; d_call: TRBD2; v_call: TRBV7-2; cdr3_aa: CASSSWGGGAYEQYF; cdr3_nt: TGTGCCAGCAGCTCCTGGGGCGGGGGTGCCTACGAGCAGTACTTC
clone_size: -; j_call: TRBJ1-5; d_call: -; v_call: TRBV10-3; cdr3_aa: CAISERGGGQYQPQHF; cdr3_nt: TGTGCCATCAGTGAGAGGGGGGGAGGGCAATATCAGCCCCAGCATTTT
clone_size: -; j_call: TRBJ1-2; d_call: TRBD1; v_call: TRBV9; cdr3_aa: CASSVVSGGRGYTF; cdr3_nt: TGTGCCAGCAGCGTAGTATCAGGGGGCCGCGGCTACACCTTC
clone_size: -; j_call: TRBJ1-1; d_call: -; v_call: TRBV6-5; cdr3_aa: CASIRSGGTEAFF; cdr3_nt: TGTGCCAGCATCCGGAGCGGGGGCACTGAAGCTTTCTTT
clone_size: -; j_call: TRBJ2-1; d_call: TRBD2; v_call: TRBV7-2; cdr3_aa: CASSLAGTSGRYNEQFF; cdr3_nt: TGTGCCAGCAGCTTAGCAGGGACTAGCGGGCGCTACAATGAGCAGTTCTTC
clone_size: -; j_call: TRBJ2-7; d_call: -; v_call: TRBV7-8; cdr3_aa: CASSSGGSYEQYF; cdr3_nt: TGTGCCAGCAGCTCCGGCGGTTCCTACGAGCAGTACTTC
clone_size: -; j_call: TRBJ1-1; d_call: -; v_call: TRBV20-1; cdr3_aa: CSAVGGTEAFF; cdr3_nt: TGCAGTGCCGTCGGCGGCACTGAAGCTTTCTTT
clone_size: -; j_call: TRBJ2-3; d_call: -; v_call: TRBV5-1; cdr3_aa: CASSLQGTDTQYF; cdr3_nt: TGCGCCAGCAGCTTACAGGGCACAGATACGCAGTATTTT
clone_size: once; j_call: TRBJ2-7; d_call: TRBD1; v_call: TRBV28; cdr3_aa: CASSFPSVAQGARLLRGFVEQYF; cdr3_nt: TGTGCCAGCAGTTTCCCTTCCGTTGCACAGGGGGCTAGACTTCTACGTGGATTTGTAGAGCAGTACTTC
clone_size: once; j_call: TRBJ1-1; d_call: TRBD1; v_call: TRBV5-4; cdr3_aa: CASSYRTGWNTEAFF; cdr3_nt: TGTGCCAGCAGCTACCGGACAGGGTGGAACACTGAAGCTTTCTTT
clone_size: few; j_call: TRBJ2-7; d_call: TRBD1; v_call: TRBV6-5; cdr3_aa: CASSLGQGSYEQYF; cdr3_nt: TGTGCCAGCAGTTTGGGACAGGGTTCCTACGAGCAGTACTTC
clone_size: -; j_call: TRBJ1-1; d_call: TRBD1; v_call: TRBV2; cdr3_aa: CASRSWTGNTEAFF; cdr3_nt: TGTGCCAGCAGGAGCTGGACAGGGAACACTGAAGCTTTCTTT
clone_size: -; j_call: TRBJ2-1; d_call: TRBD2; v_call: TRBV6-5; cdr3_aa: CASSYSSSGRNEQFF; cdr3_nt: TGTGCCAGCAGTTACTCATCTAGCGGGAGAAATGAGCAGTTCTTC
clone_size: -; j_call: TRBJ2-1; d_call: TRBD2; v_call: TRBV5-6; cdr3_aa: CASSGVRSGRSYNEQFF; cdr3_nt: TGTGCCAGCAGCGGGGTCCGTAGCGGGCGCTCCTACAATGAGCAGTTCTTC
clone_size: -; j_call: TRBJ1-6; d_call: -; v_call: TRBV3-1/TRBV3-2; cdr3_aa: CASSPNGGGDSPLHF; cdr3_nt: TGTGCCAGCAGCCCGAATGGAGGAGGGGATTCACCCCTCCACTTT
clone_size: -; j_call: TRBJ1-2; d_call: -; v_call: TRBV6-2/TRBV6-3; cdr3_aa: CASSTAGSDGYTF; cdr3_nt: TGTGCCAGCAGCACCGCGGGCTCGGATGGCTACACCTTC
clone_size: -; j_call: TRBJ2-7; d_call: TRBD1; v_call: TRBV6-5; cdr3_aa: CASSWGQGPYEQYF; cdr3_nt: TGTGCCAGCAGTTGGGGACAGGGACCCTACGAGCAGTACTTC
clone_size: -; j_call: TRBJ2-5; d_call: -; v_call: TRBV4-2; cdr3_aa: CASSQGGVGGRRETQYF; cdr3_nt: TGTGCCAGCAGCCAAGGTGGCGTCGGTGGGCGACGAGAGACCCAGTACTTC
clone_size: -; j_call: TRBJ1-1; d_call: TRBD1; v_call: TRBV24-1; cdr3_aa: CATSDATGGNTEAFF; cdr3_nt: TGTGCCACCAGTGATGCGACAGGGGGGAACACTGAAGCTTTCTTT
clone_size: -; j_call: TRBJ2-1; d_call: -; v_call: TRBV5-8; cdr3_aa: CASRLLQGDPHNEQFF; cdr3_nt: TGTGCCAGCAGGTTACTACAGGGAGACCCACACAATGAGCAGTTCTTC
clone_size: -; j_call: TRBJ2-5; d_call: TRBD2; v_call: TRBV15; cdr3_aa: CATTICLEREGLETQYF; cdr3_nt: TGTGCCACCACCATCTGCCTAGAGCGGGAGGGCCTGGAGACCCAGTACTTC
clone_size: -; j_call: TRBJ2-7; d_call: TRBD2; v_call: TRBV7-9; cdr3_aa: CASSSSGPGYEQYF; cdr3_nt: TGTGCCAGCAGCTCTAGCGGGCCTGGGTACGAGCAGTACTTC
clone_size: -; j_call: TRBJ2-5; d_call: -; v_call: TRBV5-4; cdr3_aa: CASSLGPSFSQETQYF; cdr3_nt: TGTGCCAGCAGCTTGGGCCCTAGCTTCAGCCAAGAGACCCAGTACTTC
clone_size: -; j_call: TRBJ1-2; d_call: -; v_call: TRBV2; cdr3_aa: CASKAGIEGYTF; cdr3_nt: TGTGCCAGCAAGGCAGGGATTGAGGGCTACACCTTC
clone_size: -; j_call: TRBJ1-5; d_call: TRBD1; v_call: TRBV28; cdr3_aa: CASSLWRQGLNQPQHF; cdr3_nt: TGTGCCAGCAGTTTATGGAGACAGGGCCTCAATCAGCCCCAGCATTTT
clone_size: -; j_call: TRBJ2-1; d_call: -; v_call: TRBV11-2; cdr3_aa: CASSLAGIGYNEQFF; cdr3_nt: TGTGCCAGCAGCTTAGCGGGGATAGGGTACAATGAGCAGTTCTTC